This entry lists 22 T cell receptor beta chains sequenced from one sample in a study of CD4+ T cells in melanoma. Some clones are missing from TCRdb's copy, which holds only in-frame ones; the method was immunoSEQ multiplex PCR. Found here are about 9,800 clones, roughly two thirds of them singletons; the top ten hold approximately 15%. Material: cells from a culture (not recorded whether cultured in vitro). These receptors came from a human donor with melanoma.

The genes are TRBV18 and TRBJ2-1, with 9 bases identical to TRBD1. Germline V gene data show CDR1 as KGHSH and CDR2 as LQKENI. This CDR3 spans 15 amino acids. V trimming: 2 bases; J trimming: 7 bases; junction bases outside the gene matches: 6. DNA for the CDR3: TGTGCCAGCTCACCATACCGGGACAGGGTGAATGAGCAGTTCTTC. Protein product: CASSPYRDRVNEQFF.

This sequence joins TRBV4-2 and TRBJ2-6, with a tentative D call TRBD1 (5 bases). CDR3 length equals 17 residues. CDR1 is LGHNA and CDR2 is YNFKEQ in the germline V gene. The V end was cut by 4 bases, the J end by 0 bases, with 13 bases between. In DNA, the CDR3 is TGTGCCAGCAGCCTTGACCGGACAACCTCTGGGGCCAACGTCCTGACTTTC. This encodes CASSLDRTTSGANVLTF.

This sequence joins TRBV5-6 and TRBJ1-1; D is unclear. Looked up from germline, CDR1 is SGHDT and CDR2 is YYEEEE. Trimming stripped 4 bases from V and 3 bases from J, with 13 bases between. This CDR3 contains 14 residues. CDR3 loop: CASSPAPGDTEAFF. CDR3 sequence (DNA): TGTGCCAGCAGCCCCGCCCCCGGGGACACTGAAGCTTTCTTT.

V and J are TRBV7-9 and TRBJ1-6; D unclear. Between the trimmed V and J ends, which lost 5 bases and 6 bases, there was a span of 8 bases. Per the germline V gene, CDR1 is SEHNR and CDR2 is FQNEAQ (reference sequence). The CDR3 has 13 amino acids. Here the CDR3 reads CASSHEVNSPLHF. In DNA, the CDR3 is TGTGCCAGCAGCCACGAAGTTAATTCACCCCTCCACTTT.

This chain links TRBV5-5 with TRBJ1-5; D is undetermined. The germline CDR1 and CDR2 sequences are SGHKS and YYEKEE (reference sequence). This CDR3 has 14 residues. Trimming left V 3 bases short and J 6 bases short, with 13 bases between. CDR3 residues: CASSYGDRRQPQHF. The CDR3 DNA is TGTGCCAGCAGCTACGGGGATAGACGTCAGCCCCAGCATTTT. Full variable domain (remainder filled in from reference TRBV5-5 and TRBJ1-5): DAGVTQSPTHLIKTRGQQVTLRCSPISGHKSVSWYQQVLGQGPQFIFQYYEKEERGRGNFPDRFSARQFPNYSSELNVNALLLGDSALYLCASSYGDRRQPQHFGDGTRLSIL.

In this sample, this clone turned up a few times. V gene TRBV9 combines with J gene TRBJ1-1; D not certain. This CDR3 region has 14 residues. V was trimmed by 3 bases and J by 5 bases, leaving 14 bases between them. Germline V lookup: CDR1 SGDLS, CDR2 YYNGEE. The CDR3 spells CASSATTRVTEAFF. The CDR3 DNA follows: TGTGCCAGCAGCGCGACCACGAGGGTGACTGAAGCTTTCTTT.

This clone was seen once. V is TRBV5-1 and J is TRBJ2-3, with TRBD2 matching over 7 bases. The length of the CDR3 is 13 residues. Per the germline V gene, CDR1 is SGHRS and CDR2 is YFSETQ. V trimming: 7 bases; J trimming: 0 bases; junction bases outside the gene matches: 2. CDR3 DNA: TGCGCCAGCGACGGGGGGAGCACAGATACGCAGTATTTT. Translating gives CASDGGSTDTQYF.

J is TRBJ2-5 and V is TRBV10-2, with TRBD1 identical over 9 bases. CDR1 is WSHSY and CDR2 is SAAADI in the germline V gene. With 8 bases clipped from V and 5 bases from J, the junction kept 6 bases outside the gene matches. This CDR3 region has 13 residues. In DNA form, the CDR3 reads TGCGCCAGCCGAAACAGGGGGCTCGAGACCCAGTACTTC. It codes for CASRNRGLETQYF.

CDR3 protein: CASSSPRTAPYEQYF. The CDR3 bases are TGTGCCAGCAGTTCCCCCAGGACGGCGCCCTACGAGCAGTACTTC. The chain recombines TRBV6-5 with TRBJ2-7; D unresolved. V was clipped by 4 bases and J by 2 bases, with 15 bases between them. CDR1 is MNHEY and CDR2 is SVGAGI in the germline V gene. CDR3 length equals 15 residues.

The chain combines TRBV29-1 with TRBJ2-3, with D hard to call. V lost 4 bases and J lost 0, with 11 bases in between. The CDR3 has 14 residues. Germline CDR1 is SQVTM and CDR2 is ANQGSEA. The CDR3 here is CSVAGVSSTDTQYF. The CDR3 region has the DNA TGCAGCGTTGCCGGAGTCTCTAGCACAGATACGCAGTATTTT.

This clone has more than one count but fewer than ten. The CDR3 here is CSVPGQGEQPQHF. For the CDR3, the DNA is TGCAGCGTTCCGGGACAGGGCGAACAGCCCCAGCATTTT. The V and J genes are TRBV29-1 and TRBJ1-5; 9 positions match TRBD1. The CDR3 runs 13 residues. Per germline, CDR1 SQVTM and CDR2 ANQGSEA. V dropped 5 bases and J dropped 7; count of bases not matched to a gene: 6.

This rearrangement joins TRBV9 to TRBJ2-5, with TRBD2 matching over 10 bases. This CDR3 spans 15 amino acids. Germline lookup yields CDR1 SGDLS and CDR2 YYNGEE. Losses at the gene ends were 3 bases for V and 4 bases for J; bases not matched to a gene: 6. CDR3 in amino acids: CASSAAGGPGETQYF. CDR3 DNA sequence: TGTGCCAGCAGCGCAGCGGGGGGGCCAGGAGAGACCCAGTACTTC.

The chain is built from TRBV2 and TRBJ2-5, with D possibly matching TRBD1 (6 bases). V shed 0 bases and J shed 6 bases, with 14 bases lying between them. Per germline, CDR1 SNHLY and CDR2 FYNNEI. The CDR3 extends over 15 amino acids. The CDR3, as DNA: TGTGCCAGCAGTGAAGCCAGACTGGGGGCGAAGACCCAGTACTTC. Its translation: CASSEARLGAKTQYF.

The genes are TRBV29-1 and TRBJ1-2; D remains ambiguous. V was clipped by 6 bases and J by 0 bases, with 11 bases between them. This CDR3 comprises 13 residues. CDR1 and CDR2 from the germline V gene are SQVTM and ANQGSEA. CDR3 sequence reads: CSVSPGSNYGYTF. The DNA for the CDR3 is TGCAGCGTCAGCCCGGGGTCTAACTATGGCTACACCTTC.

The V and J genes are TRBV13 and TRBJ1-4; no reliable D call. The V end lost 2 bases, the J end lost 7 bases, and 11 bases lay between the germline ends. Germline-derived CDR1 and CDR2 are PRHDT and FYEKMQ (reference sequence). The CDR3 loop spans 14 amino acids. Here the CDR3 DNA reads TGTGCCAGCAGCTTAAAAGGGAGTACTGAAAAACTGTTTTTT. This encodes CASSLKGSTEKLFF.

The chain employs TRBV29-1 and TRBJ1-1; D unresolved. Germline CDR1 reads SQVTM; CDR2 reads ANQGSEA. The V end was cut by 3 bases, the J end by 10 bases, with 9 bases between. CDR3 size: 10 residues. The chain's CDR3 is CSVDGIGAFF. CDR3 nucleotides: TGCAGCGTTGATGGAATCGGAGCTTTCTTT. The full variable domain, rest sourced from reference TRBV29-1 and TRBJ1-1, is SAVISQKPSRDICQRGTSLTIQCQVDSQVTMMFWYRQQPGQSLTLIATANQGSEATYESGFVIDKFPISRPNLTFSTLTVSNMSPEDSSIYLCSVDGIGAFFGQGTRLTVV.

The genes are TRBV4-2 and TRBJ1-5, with D possibly matching TRBD1 (6 bases). The CDR3 is made up of 15 amino acids. Germline CDR1 reads LGHNA; CDR2 reads YNFKEQ. V was pared by 4 bases and J by 7 bases, with 17 bases between. The CDR3 sequence is CASSRSFRGGQPQHF. CDR3 sequence (DNA): TGTGCCAGCAGCCGGTCCTTCAGGGGCGGGCAGCCCCAGCATTTT.

The chain carries TRBV19 and TRBJ1-2; a possible D gene is TRBD1 (6 bases). Per the germline V gene, CDR1 is LNHDA and CDR2 is SQIVND (reference sequence). This CDR3 spans 14 amino acids. V gave up 1 base and J gave up 3 bases, with 9 bases separating them. CDR3 amino acids: CASSIGTGYYGYTF. The CDR3 coding sequence is TGTGCCAGTAGTATAGGAACAGGGTACTATGGCTACACCTTC.

V gene TRBV5-4 combines with J gene TRBJ2-7, with D hard to call. V gave up 5 bases and J gave up 5 bases, with 14 bases separating them. The CDR3 runs 13 residues. Germline loops: CDR1 SGHNT, CDR2 YYREEE (reference sequence). This CDR3 reads CASSESPGDEQYF. In DNA form, the CDR3 reads TGTGCCAGCAGTGAGTCCCCCGGCGACGAGCAGTACTTC.

The rearrangement joins TRBV6-6 to TRBJ2-6, with 8 bases that match TRBD1. CDR1 and CDR2 from the germline V gene are MNHNY and SVGAGI (reference sequence). CDR3 size: 15 residues. J was trimmed by 4 bases and V by 6 bases; bases with no gene match: 5. CDR3 bases: TGTGCCAGCAGGGCAGGGGGCTCAGGGGCCAACGTCCTGACTTTC. It translates to CASRAGGSGANVLTF.

This clone was counted between two and nine times. The CDR3 sequence is CASSPSTGFAGELFF. The CDR3 DNA follows: TGCGCCAGCAGCCCAAGCACAGGGTTCGCCGGGGAGCTGTTTTTT. The rearrangement links TRBV5-1 to TRBJ2-2, with TRBD1 as a possible D gene (6 bases). The CDR3 spans 15 residues. The germline CDR1 and CDR2 sequences are SGHRS and YFSETQ. Trimming pared 4 bases from V and 6 bases from J, leaving 16 bases between.

This chain links TRBV11-3 with TRBJ1-1, with 7 bases matching TRBD1. CDR3 length: 13 amino acids. The ends lost 6 bases at V and 5 bases at J; junction bases unmatched: 6. Germline loops: CDR1 SGHNT, CDR2 YENEEA. The chain's CDR3 is CASSWDSETEAFF. CDR3 bases: TGTGCCAGCAGTTGGGACAGTGAGACTGAAGCTTTCTTT. Looking up the rest from reference TRBV11-3 and TRBJ1-1 gives the full variable domain: EAGVVQSPRYKIIEKKQPVAFWCNPISGHNTLYWYLQNLGQGPELLIRYENEEAVDDSQLPKDRFSAERLKGVDSTLKIQPAELGDSAVYLCASSWDSETEAFFGQGTRLTVV.